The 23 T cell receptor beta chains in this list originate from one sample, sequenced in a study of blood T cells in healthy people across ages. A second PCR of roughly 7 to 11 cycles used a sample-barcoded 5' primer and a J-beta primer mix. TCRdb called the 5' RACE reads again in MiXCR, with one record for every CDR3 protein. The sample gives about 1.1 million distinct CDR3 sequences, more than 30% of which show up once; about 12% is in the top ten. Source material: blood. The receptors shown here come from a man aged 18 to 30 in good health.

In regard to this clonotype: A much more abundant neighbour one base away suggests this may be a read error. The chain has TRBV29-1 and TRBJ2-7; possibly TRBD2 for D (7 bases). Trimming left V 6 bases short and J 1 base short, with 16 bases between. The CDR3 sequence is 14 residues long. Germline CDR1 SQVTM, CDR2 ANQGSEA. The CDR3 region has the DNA TGCAGCGTCCTAGGGGGGGGGCTTTCCTACGAGCAGTACTTC. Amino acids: CSVLGGGLSYEQYF.

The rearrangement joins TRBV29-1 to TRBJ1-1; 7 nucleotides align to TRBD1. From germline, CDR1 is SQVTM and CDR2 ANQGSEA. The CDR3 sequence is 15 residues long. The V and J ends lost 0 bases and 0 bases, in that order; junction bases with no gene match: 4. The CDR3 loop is CSVEDQGTVNTEAFF. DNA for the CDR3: TGCAGCGTTGAAGATCAGGGGACAGTGAACACTGAAGCTTTCTTT.

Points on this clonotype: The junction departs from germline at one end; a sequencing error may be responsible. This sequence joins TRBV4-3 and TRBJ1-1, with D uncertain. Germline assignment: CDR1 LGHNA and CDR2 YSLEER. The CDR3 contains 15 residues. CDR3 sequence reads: CASSQEGRGLTEAFF. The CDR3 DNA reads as TGCGCCAGCAGTCAAGAAGGTAGAGGGCTCACTGAAGCTTTCTTT.

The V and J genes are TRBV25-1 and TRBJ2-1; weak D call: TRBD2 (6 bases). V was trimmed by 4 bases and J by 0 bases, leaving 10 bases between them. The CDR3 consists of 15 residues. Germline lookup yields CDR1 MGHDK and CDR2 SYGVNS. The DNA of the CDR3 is TGTGCCAGCAGTGGTGGTAGCGGCTCCTACAATGAGCAGTTCTTC. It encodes CASSGGSGSYNEQFF. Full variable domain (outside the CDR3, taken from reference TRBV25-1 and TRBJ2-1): EADIYQTPRYLVIGTGKKITLECSQTMGHDKMYWYQQDPGMELHLIHYSYGVNSTEKGDLSSESTVSRIRTEHFPLTLESARPSHTSQYLCASSGGSGSYNEQFFGPGTRLTVL.

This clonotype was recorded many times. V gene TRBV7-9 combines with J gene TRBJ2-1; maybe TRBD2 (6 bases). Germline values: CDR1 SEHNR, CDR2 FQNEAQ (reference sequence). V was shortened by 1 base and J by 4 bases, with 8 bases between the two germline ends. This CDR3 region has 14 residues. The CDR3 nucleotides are TGTGCCAGCAGCTTAGGGCGGGATTACAATGAGCAGTTCTTC. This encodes CASSLGRDYNEQFF. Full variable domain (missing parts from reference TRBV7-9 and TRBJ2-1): DTGVSQNPRHKITKRGQNVTFRCDPISEHNRLYWYRQTLGQGPEFLTYFQNEAQLEKSRLLSDRFSAERPKGSFSTLEIQRTEQGDSAMYLCASSLGRDYNEQFFGPGTRLTVL.

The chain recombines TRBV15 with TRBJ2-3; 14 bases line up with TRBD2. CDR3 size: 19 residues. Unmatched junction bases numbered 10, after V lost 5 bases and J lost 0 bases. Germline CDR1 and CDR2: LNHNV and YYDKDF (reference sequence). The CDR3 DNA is TGTGCCACCAGCCACCGGACTAGCGGGGGGCATCCTAGCACAGATACGCAGTATTTT. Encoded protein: CATSHRTSGGHPSTDTQYF. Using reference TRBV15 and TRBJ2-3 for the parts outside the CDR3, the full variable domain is DAMVIQNPRYQVTQFGKPVTLSCSQTLNHNVMYWYQQKSSQAPKLLFHYYDKDFNNEADTPDNFQSRRPNTSFCFLDIRSPGLGDTAMYLCATSHRTSGGHPSTDTQYFGPGTRLTVL.

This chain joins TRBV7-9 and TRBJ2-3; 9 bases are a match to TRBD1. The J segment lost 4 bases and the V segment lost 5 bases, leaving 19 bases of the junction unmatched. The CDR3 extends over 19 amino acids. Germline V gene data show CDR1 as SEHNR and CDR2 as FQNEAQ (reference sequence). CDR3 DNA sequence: TGTGCCAGCAGCCCCCCGGGACAGGGCATCTATAAGGGTGCAGATACGCAGTATTTT. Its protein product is CASSPPGQGIYKGADTQYF. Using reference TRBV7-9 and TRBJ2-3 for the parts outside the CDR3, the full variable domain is DTGVSQNPRHKITKRGQNVTFRCDPISEHNRLYWYRQTLGQGPEFLTYFQNEAQLEKSRLLSDRFSAERPKGSFSTLEIQRTEQGDSAMYLCASSPPGQGIYKGADTQYFGPGTRLTVL.

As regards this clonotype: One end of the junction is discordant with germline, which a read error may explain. The CDR3, as DNA: TGTGCCAGCAGCCTAGCGGGGGGCCCCTACAAGCAGTACTTC. This translates into CASSLAGGPYKQYF. The J gene is TRBJ2-7, the V gene TRBV11-2, with 11 bases fitting TRBD2. Germline V gene sequence: CDR1 SGHAT, CDR2 FQNNGV. CDR3 length: 14 amino acids.

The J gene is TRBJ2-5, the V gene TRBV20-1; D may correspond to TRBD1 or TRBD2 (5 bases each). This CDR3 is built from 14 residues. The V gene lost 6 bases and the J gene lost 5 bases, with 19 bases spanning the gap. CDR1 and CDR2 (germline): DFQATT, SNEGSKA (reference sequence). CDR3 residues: CSATRGRPRETQYF. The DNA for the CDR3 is TGCAGTGCGACTCGGGGCCGCCCGCGGGAGACCCAGTACTTC.

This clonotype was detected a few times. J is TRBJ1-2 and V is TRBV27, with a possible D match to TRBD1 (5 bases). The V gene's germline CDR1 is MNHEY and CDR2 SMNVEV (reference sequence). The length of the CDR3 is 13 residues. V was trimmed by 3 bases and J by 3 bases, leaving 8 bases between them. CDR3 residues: CASSFIQDYGYTF. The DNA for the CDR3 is TGTGCCAGCAGTTTTATACAGGACTATGGCTACACCTTC.

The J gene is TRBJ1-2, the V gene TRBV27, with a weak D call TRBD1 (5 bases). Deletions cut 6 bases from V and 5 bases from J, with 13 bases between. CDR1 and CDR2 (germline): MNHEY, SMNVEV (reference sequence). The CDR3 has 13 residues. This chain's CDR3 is CASRATVGYGYTF. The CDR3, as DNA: TGTGCCAGCAGGGCGACAGTGGGTTATGGCTACACCTTC.

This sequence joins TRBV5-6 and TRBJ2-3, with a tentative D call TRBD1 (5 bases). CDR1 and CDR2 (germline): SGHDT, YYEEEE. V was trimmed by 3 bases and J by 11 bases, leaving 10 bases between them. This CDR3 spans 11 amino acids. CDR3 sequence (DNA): TGTGCCAGCAGCTCAGTAGGGGTGCAGTATTTT. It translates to CASSSVGVQYF.

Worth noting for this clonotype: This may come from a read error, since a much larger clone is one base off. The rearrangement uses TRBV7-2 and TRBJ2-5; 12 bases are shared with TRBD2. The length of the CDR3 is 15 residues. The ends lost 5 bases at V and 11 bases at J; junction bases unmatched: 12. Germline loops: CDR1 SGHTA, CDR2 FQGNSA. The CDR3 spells CASSIASGGAFEQYF. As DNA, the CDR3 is TGTGCCAGCAGCATTGCTAGCGGGGGGGCCTTTGAGCAGTACTTC.

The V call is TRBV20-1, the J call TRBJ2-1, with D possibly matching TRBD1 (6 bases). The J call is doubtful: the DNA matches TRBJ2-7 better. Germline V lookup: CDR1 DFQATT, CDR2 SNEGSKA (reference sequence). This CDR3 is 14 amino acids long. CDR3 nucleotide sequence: TGCAGTGCTCACCTAGCAGGGGTAGGCCATGAGCAGTACTTC. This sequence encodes CSAHLAGVGHEQYF.

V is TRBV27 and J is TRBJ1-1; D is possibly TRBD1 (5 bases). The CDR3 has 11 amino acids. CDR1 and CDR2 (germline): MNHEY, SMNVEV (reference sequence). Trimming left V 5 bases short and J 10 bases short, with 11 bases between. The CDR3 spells CASSGGLGAFF. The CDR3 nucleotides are TGTGCCAGCAGTGGGGGACTTGGAGCTTTCTTT.

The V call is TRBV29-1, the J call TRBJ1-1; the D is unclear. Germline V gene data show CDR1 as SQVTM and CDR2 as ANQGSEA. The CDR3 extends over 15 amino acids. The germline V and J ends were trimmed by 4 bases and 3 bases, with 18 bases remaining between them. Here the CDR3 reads CSVAPQLNRDTEAFF. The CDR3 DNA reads TGCAGCGTTGCGCCACAGTTAAATCGGGACACTGAAGCTTTCTTT.

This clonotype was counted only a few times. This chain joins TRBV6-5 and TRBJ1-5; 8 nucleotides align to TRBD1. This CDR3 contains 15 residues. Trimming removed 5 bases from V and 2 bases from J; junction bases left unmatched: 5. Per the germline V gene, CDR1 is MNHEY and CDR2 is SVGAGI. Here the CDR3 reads CASSTGQGGNQPQHF. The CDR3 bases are TGTGCCAGCAGTACCGGACAGGGAGGCAATCAGCCCCAGCATTTT.

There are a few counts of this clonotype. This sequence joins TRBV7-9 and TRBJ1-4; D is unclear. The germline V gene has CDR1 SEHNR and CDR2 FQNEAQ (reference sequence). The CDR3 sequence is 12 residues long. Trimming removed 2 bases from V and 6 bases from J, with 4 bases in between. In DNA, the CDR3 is TGTGCCAGCAGCTTATTATATGAAAAACTGTTTTTT. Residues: CASSLLYEKLFF. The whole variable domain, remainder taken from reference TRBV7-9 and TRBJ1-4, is DTGVSQNPRHKITKRGQNVTFRCDPISEHNRLYWYRQTLGQGPEFLTYFQNEAQLEKSRLLSDRFSAERPKGSFSTLEIQRTEQGDSAMYLCASSLLYEKLFFGSGTQLSVL.

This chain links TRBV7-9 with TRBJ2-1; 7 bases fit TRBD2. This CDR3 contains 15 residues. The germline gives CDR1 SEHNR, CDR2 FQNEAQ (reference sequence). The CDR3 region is CAGSTRDWGDYEQFF. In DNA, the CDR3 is TGTGCAGGCAGCACTCGGGACTGGGGGGACTACGAGCAGTTCTTC.

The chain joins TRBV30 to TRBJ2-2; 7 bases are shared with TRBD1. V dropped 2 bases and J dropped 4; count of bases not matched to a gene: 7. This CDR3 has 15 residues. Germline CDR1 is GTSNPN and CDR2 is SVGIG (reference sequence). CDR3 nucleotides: TGTGCCTGGAGTCACCGGGACAGAGTCACCGGGGAGCTGTTTTTT. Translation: CAWSHRDRVTGELFF.

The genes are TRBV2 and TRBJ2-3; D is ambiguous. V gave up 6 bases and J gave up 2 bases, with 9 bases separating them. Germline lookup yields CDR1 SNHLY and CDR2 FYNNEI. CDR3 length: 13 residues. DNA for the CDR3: TGTGCCAGCAGAAGGTTTTTCACAGATACGCAGTATTTT. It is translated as CASRRFFTDTQYF.

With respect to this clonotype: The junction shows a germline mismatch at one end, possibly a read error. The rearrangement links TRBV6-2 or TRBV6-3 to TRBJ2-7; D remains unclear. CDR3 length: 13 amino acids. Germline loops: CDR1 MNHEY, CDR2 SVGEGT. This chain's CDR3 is CVSTGQYSYEQYF. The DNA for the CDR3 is TGTGTCAGCACGGGCCAATATTCCTACGAGCAGTACTTC.

The CDR3 region has the DNA TGTGCCACGCGGCACCAGAACACTGAAGCTTTCTTT. Translated, it gives CATRHQNTEAFF. The rearrangement uses TRBV28 and TRBJ1-1; the D is unclear. CDR3 length: 12 residues. Per the germline V gene, CDR1 is MDHEN and CDR2 is SYDVKM. Between the trimmed V and J ends, which lost 10 bases and 1 base, there was a span of 10 bases.